These T cell receptor beta chains were read from a single sample in a study of CD8+ T cells in alopecia areata. Assay used: immunoSEQ multiplex PCR; TCRdb lists only in-frame clones, some missing. This table holds 150,000 to 250,000 clones, around 56% found once. Material: CD4+ T cells sorted from blood, obtained at week 4, from a patient treated with tofacitinib. Receptor source: a human donor with alopecia areata. The CDR3 runs from the conserved cysteine through the conserved F or W. The D gene is left open where the match is weak. Where a row states a size, it is once, few, many or the class of an expanded clone; other rows omit it.

TRBV29-1,few,TRBJ1-2,-,TGCAGCGCTGGCACTTTAATAGGACAGCGTTATGGCTACACCTTC,CSAGTLIGQRYGYTF
TRBV4-2,-,TRBJ1-2,TRBD1,TGTGCCAGCAGCCGGGACAGCTATGGCTACACCTTC,CASSRDSYGYTF
TRBV11-2,-,TRBJ1-1,-,TGTGCCAGCAGCTCCCCTGGGCGGATGAACACTGAAGCTTTCTTT,CASSSPGRMNTEAFF
TRBV5-1,few,TRBJ1-1,-,TGCGCCAGCAGCTTGGCTCAGGGAAGGACTGAAGCTTTCTTT,CASSLAQGRTEAFF
TRBV30,-,TRBJ1-2,TRBD1,TGTGCCTGGAGTGTTCTCCCCCTCAGGGGGTTTGGGGATGGCTACACCTTC,CAWSVLPLRGFGDGYTF
TRBV29-1,-,TRBJ1-1,TRBD1,TGCAGCGTTGAAGAAGGGACAGGGGAAGGAGCTTTCTTT,CSVEEGTGEGAFF
TRBV30,-,TRBJ2-1,-,TGTGCCTGGAGTGCCGGGCTTTACAATGAGCAGTTCTTC,CAWSAGLYNEQFF
TRBV9,-,TRBJ2-1,TRBD2,TGTGCCAGCAGTAAGCGGGGCCAGGGTGAGCAGTTCTTC,CASSKRGQGEQFF
TRBV27,few,TRBJ1-2,TRBD1,TGTGCCAGCAGTTTGAAGGGGGCGAGCTATGGCTACACCTTC,CASSLKGASYGYTF
TRBV5-1,-,TRBJ2-1,-,TGCGCCAGCAGCGCCAGACCAGGGGAGCCTCCCTACAATGAGCAGTTCTTC,CASSARPGEPPYNEQFF
TRBV4-1,-,TRBJ1-2,-,TGCGCCAGCAGCCAAGAGCCCGTAGGAGGCTATGGCTACACCTTC,CASSQEPVGGYGYTF
TRBV9,-,TRBJ2-5,-,TGTGCCAGCAGCGTAGGATGGGGGGAGGAGACCCAGTACTTC,CASSVGWGEETQYF
TRBV9,-,TRBJ2-2,-,TGTGCCAGCAGCGTAGTTGTGGGATTCAACACCGGGGAGCTGTTTTTT,CASSVVVGFNTGELFF
TRBV29-1,-,TRBJ2-3,-,TGCAGCGTTGAAGAGTCTGGGGCAGATACGCAGTATTTT,CSVEESGADTQYF
TRBV5-1,-,TRBJ2-1,TRBD1,TGCGCCAGCAGCTCTCGGACAGGGGGTAACAATGAGCAGTTCTTC,CASSSRTGGNNEQFF
TRBV2,-,TRBJ2-5,TRBD2,TGTGCCAGCAGCTTTGGACTAGCGGGAGAGACCCAGTACTTC,CASSFGLAGETQYF
TRBV18,-,TRBJ1-1,-,TGTGCCAGCTCACCACTGGAGACAGGTATAAACACTGAAGCTTTCTTT,CASSPLETGINTEAFF
TRBV4-2,-,TRBJ1-5,-,TGTGCCAGCAGCCAAGAATCAAGGGGCAGGGGCAATCAGCCCCAGCATTTT,CASSQESRGRGNQPQHF
TRBV5-1,once,TRBJ1-1,-,TGCGCCAGCAGACAGAACACTGAAGCTTTCTTT,CASRQNTEAFF
TRBV29-1,-,TRBJ1-2,TRBD1,TGCAGCGTGGTTCCCACAGGGGGCGATGGCTACACCTTC,CSVVPTGGDGYTF
TRBV10-3,few,TRBJ1-2,-,TGTGCCATCAGTGGCCACTCATATGGCTACACCTTC,CAISGHSYGYTF
TRBV7-2,-,TRBJ2-5,TRBD1,TGTGCCAGCAGCTTAAGGCAGGGGGAAGAGACCCAGTACTTC,CASSLRQGEETQYF
TRBV6-5,once,TRBJ2-7,-,TGTGCCAGCAACCGGGACGGCTCCTACGAGCAGTACTTC,CASNRDGSYEQYF
TRBV4-1,-,TRBJ2-1,TRBD2,TGCGCCAGCAGCCAGGGCCGCGAGCGGGGGGGTAATGAGCAGTTCTTC,CASSQGRERGGNEQFF
TRBV29-1,-,TRBJ1-2,-,TGCAGCGTGTCCGGGGCGGTCTATGGCTACACCTTC,CSVSGAVYGYTF
TRBV18,few,TRBJ2-5,TRBD1,TGTGCCAGCTCACCACAGGAGGCAGGGGGCCAAGAGACCCAGTACTTC,CASSPQEAGGQETQYF
TRBV30,-,TRBJ2-3,-,TGTGCCTCCTCCCTGGGGGGACACACAGATACGCAGTATTTT,CASSLGGHTDTQYF
TRBV4-3,-,TRBJ1-1,-,TGCGCCAGCAGCCAAGATCGAGCAGCTACCATGAACACTGAAGCTTTCTTT,CASSQDRAATMNTEAFF
TRBV2,-,TRBJ1-4,-,TGTGCCAGCAGTAGGGGGGCGCAGGATGAAAAACTGTTTTTT,CASSRGAQDEKLFF